Sequencing of this T cell receptor (beta chain) was carried out in a study of tumor-infiltrating lymphocytes in primary liver carcinoma. Looking at the study overall: Resecting the tumor surgically was how the patients' primary liver carcinoma was treated. Whole-study findings and limits: Whereas tumor region pairs overlapped more, tumor-adjacent and tumor-blood pairs overlapped less. The bulk unsorted samples meant that CD4+ and CD8+ repertoires went uncompared.

Researchers drew blood RNA from unsorted whole blood and extracted germline DNA as well. The patients, who had chronic HBV infection, were treatment-naive (untreated). In regard to this clonotype: Its antigen is still unknown. This may arise from a read error, as a much more abundant clone is one base away. Without the conserved terminal phenylalanine or tryptophan, this CDR3 likely stems from a read error.

CDR1 LGHNA and CDR2 YNFKEQ come from the germline V gene. The CDR3 covers 14 residues. V shed 2 bases and J shed 5 bases, with 9 bases lying between them. The researchers produced TCR beta cDNA from roughly 500 ng total RNA with a constant-region primer. What produced the TCR beta libraries was three nested multiplex PCR rounds using slightly modified ARM-PCR. Use of TRBV1-TRBV30 forward primers with a C-beta reverse primer characterized the first two PCR rounds, which lasted around 10 cycles each. TCRdb recomputed calls from the multiplex PCR reads with MiXCR, one row per CDR3 protein. The sample has fewer than 350,000 distinct CDR3 sequences, less than 75% seen once.

The TCR was taken from a man aged 35 to 55 with primary liver carcinoma and hepatitis B virus infection. The V gene is TRBV4-2, the J gene TRBJ2-2; possible D gene TRBD2, 5 bases. The sequenced sample consisted of peripheral blood. The CDR3 is CASSQTRETGELFL. As DNA, the CDR3 is TGTGCCAGCAGCCAAACACGGGAAACCGGGGAGCTGTTTTTA.